In this sample, the clone carrying this T cell receptor (beta chain) turned up a few times. Its antigen remains unknown. Molecules of cDNA were individually given unique molecular identifiers that were attached to them. TCRdb reanalysed the 5' RACE reads using MiXCR and keeps one entry per CDR3 protein. The top ten hold around 8% of the sample, which has 30,000 to 35,000 distinct CDR3 sequences, approximately 4.4% seen once. The entry originates in a study of early T cells in non-severe SARS-CoV-2 infection. About the research overall: Sequenced material consisted of bulk RNA (from unsorted whole blood), and chains were unpaired. General study findings and limits: Anti-spike CD8 responses were favored in VDJdb matching, and private and CD4 specificities were missed.

Trimming pared 0 bases from V and 4 bases from J, leaving 9 bases between. Germline CDR1 reads LNHNV; CDR2 reads YYDKDF (reference sequence). CDR3 size: 14 residues. J is TRBJ1-2 and V is TRBV15; unclear D gene. The sequencing sample was made of whole blood. The TCR was taken from an adult who was a healthcare worker with PCR-confirmed SARS-CoV-2 infection or an uninfected control (not recorded which). CDR3 bases: TGTGCCACCAGCAGAGATCCGGGCCCCTATGGCTACACCTTC. It translates to CATSRDPGPYGYTF. Full variable domain (remainder filled in from reference TRBV15 and TRBJ1-2): DAMVIQNPRYQVTQFGKPVTLSCSQTLNHNVMYWYQQKSSQAPKLLFHYYDKDFNNEADTPDNFQSRRPNTSFCFLDIRSPGLGDTAMYLCATSRDPGPYGYTFGSGTRLTVV.